This T cell receptor (beta chain) was profiled in a study of vaccination effects on CD4 cells after COVID-19. Looking at the study overall: Post-vaccine specimens were collected at a median of 72 days following the second dose. Each culture well received about 2 million PBMC. These cells were then cultured in IMDM with approximately 9.8 IU/ml IL-2 and about 9.9 ug/ml peptides.

TCRdb's copy holds only in-frame clones and misses some; the assay was immunoSEQ multiplex PCR. The profile shows tens of thousands of clones, over 65% of them singletons. CD4+ T cells were isolated after less than 13 days of culture. From March to December 2020, the person had a SARS-CoV-2 infection that was confirmed by PCR. Vaccine administered to participants consisted of two doses of either BNT162b2 or mRNA-1273. Concerning this clone: Its antigen is as yet unknown.

The sequence was obtained from a human donor who had a prior SARS-CoV-2 infection. This specimen consisted of CD4+ T cells from PBMCs cultured without peptide, obtained after COVID-19 vaccination.

In DNA form, the CDR3 reads TGTGCCAGCAGCTTAGGGAGCTTCGGGCAAGATACGCAGTATTTT. This codes for CASSLGSFGQDTQYF. The chain couples TRBV11-3 to TRBJ2-3; no reliable D call. Germline-derived CDR1 and CDR2 are SGHNT and YENEEA. The CDR3 is made up of 15 amino acids. Between the trimmed V and J ends, which lost 1 base and 5 bases, there was a span of 13 bases.